The clone carrying this T cell receptor beta chain was observed many times. Its cognate antigen is unknown. Sequencing ends 3 residues short of the CDR3 end; the germline J gene provides the rest. Method: immunoSEQ multiplex PCR; TCRdb's copy keeps in-frame clones and lacks some. The sample counts some 52,000 clones, none seen once; the ten largest own roughly 3.5%. This entry belongs to a study of T cell clonality in common variable immunodeficiency. Donors gave roughly 4.5 to 9 ml heparinized peripheral whole blood. J gave up 8 bases and V 5 bases, and 11 bases lay outside the gene matches. From germline, CDR1 is PRHDT and CDR2 FYEKMQ (reference sequence). CDR3 length equals 16 residues. Broader study findings: Shared TCRbeta clones were fewer between CVID subjects than controls.

This sequence was found in a person aged 18 to 69 in good health. The V call is TRBV13, the J call TRBJ2-1; 11 bases are shared with TRBD2. Material: peripheral blood mononuclear cells. The covered CDR3 bases are TGTGCCAGCAGCCCAATGCTAGCGGGAGGTCTTGATGAG. Translated, it gives CASSPMLAGGLDE. The whole CDR3 protein reads CASSPMLAGGLDEQFF.